Reported below is one T cell receptor (beta chain). Libraries were prepared by immunoSEQ multiplex PCR; TCRdb keeps only in-frame clonotypes and omits some of them. The data show about 15,000 clones, roughly 91% seen once. This entry is derived from a study of blood T cell repertoires in COVID-19. At the level of the study: T cells, B-cell-depleted T cells, or PBMCs provided the cDNA or gDNA that served as material.

The germline gives CDR1 KGHSH, CDR2 LQKENI. V lost 3 bases to trimming and J lost 2 bases, with 13 bases between them. CDR3 size: 15 residues. The clonotype was recovered from a woman in her 70s in a cohort sampled during active or convalescent COVID-19. Sequenced: peripheral blood. This chain connects TRBV18 to TRBJ1-2; D perhaps matches TRBD1 (5 bases). This CDR3 reads CASSPSQGTNYGYTF. CDR3 DNA sequence: TGTGCCAGCTCACCTAGTCAGGGTACCAACTATGGCTACACCTTC.